This T cell receptor beta chain was obtained from a study of T cells of healthy individuals. TCRdb called the 5' RACE reads again in MiXCR, with one record for every CDR3 protein. This sample has about 100,000 distinct CDR3 sequences, with 17% found just once. Many counts were recorded for this clonotype. This CDR3 spans 14 amino acids. V lost 5 bases and J lost 10; bases outside the gene matches: 6. Germline CDR1 SEHNR, CDR2 FQNEAQ (reference sequence). The rearrangement uses TRBV7-9 and TRBJ1-6; 9 bases fit TRBD1. This TCR was recovered from a human donor in good health. Here the CDR3 reads CASSRTGEESPLHF. The DNA of the CDR3 is TGTGCCAGCAGCCGGACAGGGGAAGAGTCACCCCTCCACTTT.